The present T cell receptor (beta chain) was sequenced within a study of blood T cell repertoires in COVID-19. On the study more broadly: Acute and convalescent COVID-19 samples came from the United States, Italy and Spain.

Measured with immunoSEQ multiplex PCR; TCRdb has only the in-frame clones, and not every one. In the table there are a few hundred thousand clones, approximately 86% of which are singletons. Germline lookup yields CDR1 SNHLY and CDR2 FYNNEI. V was pared by 2 bases and J by 3 bases, with 20 bases between. This CDR3 contains 19 residues. This clone was observed a few times. The chain is built from TRBV2 and TRBJ2-6; D not certain. The TCR comes from a man aged 18 to 30 with acute COVID-19. The sequencing sample was made of PBMCs or T cells enriched from blood (not recorded which). CDR3 loop: CASSERVGLVVYGANVLTF. The CDR3 bases are TGTGCCAGCAGTGAACGAGTTGGGCTCGTGGTCTATGGGGCCAACGTCCTGACTTTC.